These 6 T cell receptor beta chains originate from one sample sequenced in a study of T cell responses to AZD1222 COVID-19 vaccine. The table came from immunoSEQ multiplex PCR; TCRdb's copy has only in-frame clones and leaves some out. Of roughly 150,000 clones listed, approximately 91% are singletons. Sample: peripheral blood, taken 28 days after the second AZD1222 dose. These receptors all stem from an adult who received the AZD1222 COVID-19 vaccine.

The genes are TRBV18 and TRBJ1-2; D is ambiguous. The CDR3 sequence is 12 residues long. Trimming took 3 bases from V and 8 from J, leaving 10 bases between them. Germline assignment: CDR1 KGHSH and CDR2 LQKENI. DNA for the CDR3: TGTGCCAGCTCACCCGCCGGCGGAGGCTACACCTTC. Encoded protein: CASSPAGGGYTF.

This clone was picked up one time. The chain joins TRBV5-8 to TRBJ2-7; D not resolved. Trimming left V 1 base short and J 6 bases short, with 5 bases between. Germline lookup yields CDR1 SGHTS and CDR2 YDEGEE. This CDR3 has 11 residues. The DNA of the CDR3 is TGTGCCAGCAGCTTGATCAGCGAGCAGTACTTC. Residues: CASSLISEQYF.

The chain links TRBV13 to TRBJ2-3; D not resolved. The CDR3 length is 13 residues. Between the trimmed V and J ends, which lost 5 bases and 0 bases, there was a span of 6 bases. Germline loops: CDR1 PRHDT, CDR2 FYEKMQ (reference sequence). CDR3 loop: CASSMLSTDTQYF. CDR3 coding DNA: TGTGCCAGCAGCATGCTAAGCACAGATACGCAGTATTTT. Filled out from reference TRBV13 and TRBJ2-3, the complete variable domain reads AAGVIQSPRHLIKEKRETATLKCYPIPRHDTVYWYQQGPGQDPQFLISFYEKMQSDKGSIPDRFSAQQFSDYHSELNMSSLELGDSALYFCASSMLSTDTQYFGPGTRLTVL.

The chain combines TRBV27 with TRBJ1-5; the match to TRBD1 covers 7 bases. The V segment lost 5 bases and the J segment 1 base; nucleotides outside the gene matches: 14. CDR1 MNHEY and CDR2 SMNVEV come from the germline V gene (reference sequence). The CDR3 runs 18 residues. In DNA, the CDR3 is TGTGCCAGCAGTCCAACCCCGATACAGGGGATGAGCAATCAGCCCCAGCATTTT. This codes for CASSPTPIQGMSNQPQHF.

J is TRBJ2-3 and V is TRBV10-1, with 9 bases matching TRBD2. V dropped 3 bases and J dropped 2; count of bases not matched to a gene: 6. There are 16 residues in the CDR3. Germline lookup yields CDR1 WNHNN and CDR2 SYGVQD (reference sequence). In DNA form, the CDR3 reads TGCGCCAGCAGTGATTTAGCGGGAGAACTCACAGATACGCAGTATTTT. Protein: CASSDLAGELTDTQYF.

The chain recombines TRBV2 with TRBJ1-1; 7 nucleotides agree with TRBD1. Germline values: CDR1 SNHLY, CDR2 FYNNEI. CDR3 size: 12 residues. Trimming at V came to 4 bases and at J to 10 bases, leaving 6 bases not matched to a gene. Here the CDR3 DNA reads TGTGCCAGCAGTGGCCGGGACAGCCTAGCTTTCTTT. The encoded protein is CASSGRDSLAFF.